This T cell receptor (beta chain) emerged from a study of T cell responses to AZD1222 COVID-19 vaccine. Findings of the study overall: Breadth and depth of Spike-specific TCRs rose after two AZD1222 doses.

The repertoire was sequenced with immunoSEQ multiplex PCR; TCRdb's copy has only in-frame clones and lacks some. The table shows more than 150,000 clones, with around 94% occurring only once. Notes on this clone: Its antigen remains unknown.

CDR3 size: 12 residues. Germline V gene sequence: CDR1 GTSNPN, CDR2 SVGIG (reference sequence). V shed 2 bases and J shed 1 base, with 6 bases lying between them. Here the sequenced sample was peripheral blood, taken on day 0 of AZD1222 vaccination. This rearrangement joins TRBV30 to TRBJ2-7, with D maybe TRBD1 (5 bases). This receptor was obtained from an adult in good health. The CDR3 is CAWSRQSYEQYF. CDR3 sequence (DNA): TGTGCCTGGAGTCGACAGTCCTACGAGCAGTACTTC.